The next 10 T cell receptor beta chains were all read from a single sample in a study of Ad26.COV2.S vaccination and SARS-CoV-2 variants (dated by TCRdb to the early 2020s). The sample's treatment or condition label, decoded: roughly 18 received Ad26.COV2.S at low or high dose, single or two shots; roughly five received placebo; per-sample allocation not given. For vaccine and placebo recipients, repertoires were sequenced using samples collected on day 63 after the first injection. The library was made by the immunoSEQ multiplex PCR assay. TCRdb mirrors the immuneACCESS table, restricted to in-frame sequences. Some clones are absent from its copies; in checked studies, under half trace to an unresolved V gene, and the reason for the others is unknown. Present in this sample are approximately 500,000 clones, 87% of which were seen just once. 9.5% to 15% of the sample belongs to the ten largest clones.

Specimen: peripheral blood, collected in a trial of Ad26.COV2.S vaccine versus placebo. The receptors here all came from a person aged 18-65 years who received the Ad26.COV2.S COVID-19 vaccine or a placebo.

This chain joins TRBV28 and TRBJ2-7; no clear D. V dropped 3 bases and J dropped 2 bases, with 8 bases sitting between them. The CDR3 has 13 residues. Per the germline V gene, CDR1 is MDHEN and CDR2 is SYDVKM. The CDR3 reads CASSFGTTYEQYF. In nucleotides, the CDR3 is TGTGCCAGCAGTTTCGGCACAACCTACGAGCAGTACTTC.

The rearrangement joins TRBV7-3 to TRBJ2-1, with TRBD2 identical over 11 bases. With 0 bases clipped from V and 4 bases from J, the junction kept 5 bases outside the gene matches. The germline V gene has CDR1 SGHTA and CDR2 FQGTGA. CDR3 size: 17 residues. The CDR3 protein is CASSLTGTSGRYNEQFF. DNA of the CDR3: TGTGCCAGCAGCTTAACAGGGACTAGCGGACGATACAATGAGCAGTTCTTC.

The chain combines TRBV3-1 (or the pseudogene TRBV3-2) with TRBJ1-4; no clear D gene. CDR1 and CDR2 (germline): LGHDT, YNNKEL (reference sequence). CDR3 length: 14 residues. V dropped 2 bases and J dropped 8 bases, with 12 bases sitting between them. CDR3: CASSQSRVREKLFF. The CDR3 DNA follows: TGTGCCAGCAGCCAATCGCGGGTGCGGGAAAAACTGTTTTTT.

This clone was recorded only once. J is TRBJ1-6 and V is TRBV15; 7 nucleotides match TRBD1. The V and J ends lost 0 bases and 7 bases, in that order; junction bases with no gene match: 0. The CDR3 loop spans 14 amino acids. Germline CDR1 LNHNV, CDR2 YYDKDF (reference sequence). CDR3 loop: CATSREDRNSPLHF. The CDR3 nucleotides read TGTGCCACCAGCAGAGAGGACAGGAATTCACCCCTCCACTTT.

The J gene is TRBJ2-3, the V gene TRBV7-2, with a possible D match to TRBD1 (6 bases). The CDR3 totals 15 residues. V was clipped by 1 base and J by 6 bases, with 14 bases between them. Germline V gene lookup returns CDR1 SGHTA and CDR2 FQGNSA. The CDR3 loop reads CASSLGEDSADTQYF. The CDR3 nucleotides are TGTGCCAGCAGCTTAGGTGAGGACAGCGCGGATACGCAGTATTTT.

The rearrangement joins TRBV28 to TRBJ2-5; 9 nucleotides agree with TRBD1. Trimming took 5 bases from V and 3 from J; bases not matched to a gene: 4. CDR3 length: 14 amino acids. Germline loops: CDR1 MDHEN, CDR2 SYDVKM. CDR3 protein: CASSGTGGEETQYF. The DNA of the CDR3 is TGTGCCAGCAGTGGAACAGGGGGCGAAGAGACCCAGTACTTC. The full variable domain, completed using reference TRBV28 and TRBJ2-5, is DVKVTQSSRYLVKRTGEKVFLECVQDMDHENMFWYRQDPGLGLRLIYFSYDVKMKEKGDIPEGYSVSREKKERFSLILESASTNQTSMYLCASSGTGGEETQYFGPGTRLLVL.

The V gene is TRBV27, the J gene TRBJ1-6; the match to TRBD1 covers 7 bases. The ends lost 4 bases at V and 6 bases at J; junction bases unmatched: 18. The CDR3 has 19 residues. The germline V gene has CDR1 MNHEY and CDR2 SMNVEV (reference sequence). CDR3: CASSSRTGGAFPLNSPLHF. The CDR3, as DNA: TGTGCCAGCAGTTCCAGGACAGGAGGTGCTTTTCCCCTTAATTCACCCCTCCACTTT.

The gene calls are TRBV5-4 and TRBJ2-3, with 7 bases aligning to TRBD2. V was clipped by 2 bases and J by 2 bases; unmatched bases: 8. Germline V CDR1 and CDR2: SGHNT, YYREEE (reference sequence). This CDR3 comprises 16 residues. The CDR3 sequence: CASSLGWGGITDTQYF. In DNA, the CDR3 is TGTGCCAGCAGCTTAGGGTGGGGGGGGATCACAGATACGCAGTATTTT.

The rearrangement links TRBV2 to TRBJ2-4, with TRBD2 matching over 9 bases. CDR1 is SNHLY, CDR2 FYNNEI, per germline. CDR3 length equals 15 residues. Unmatched junction bases numbered 10, after V lost 6 bases and J lost 7 bases. The CDR3 sequence is CASRDGGRVPNIQYF. DNA of the CDR3: TGTGCCAGCAGGGACGGCGGGAGGGTTCCTAACATTCAGTACTTC.

This chain joins TRBV3-1 (or the pseudogene TRBV3-2) and TRBJ1-5; a weak D match, TRBD1 (6 bases). The ends were cut back, 1 base at V and 13 bases at J, with 17 bases in the middle. The CDR3 totals 14 residues. Germline loops: CDR1 LGHDT, CDR2 YNNKEL (reference sequence). CDR3 sequence (DNA): TGTGCCAGCAGCCAAGTTGTTGACAGGTCGCCACAGCATTTT. Translated, it gives CASSQVVDRSPQHF.